This TCR beta chain was captured in a study of blood T cell repertoires in COVID-19. The data were produced by immunoSEQ multiplex PCR, yet TCRdb's version contains in-frame clones alone and is incomplete. The sample has 65,000 or so clones, roughly 74% seen once. Germline CDR1 is KGHSH and CDR2 is LQKENI. The CDR3 totals 15 residues. Trimming shortened V by 3 bases and J by 4 bases, and 15 bases separated the two germline ends. The specimen sequenced was peripheral blood. The TCR comes from a human donor in a cohort sampled during active COVID-19. The chain carries TRBV18 and TRBJ1-2, with D uncertain. CDR3 nucleotide sequence: TGTGCCAGCTCACCGAGGGCCCAAGGAGCCTATGGCTACACCTTC. It translates to CASSPRAQGAYGYTF.